Sequencing of this T cell receptor beta chain was carried out in a study of CD8 T cells in Susac syndrome. Negative isolation was used for CD8+ and CD4+ T cells and FACS enrichment for TEMRA cells. An amount of RNA that ranged from about 0.45 to 1 ug was reverse transcribed with random hexamers. TCRdb recomputed calls from the immunoSEQ multiplex PCR reads with MiXCR, one row per CDR3 protein. The table lists under 150,000 distinct CDR3 sequences, approximately 95% of them singletons, with about 0.15% in the top ten. V shed 0 bases and J 0 bases; nucleotides not matched to a gene: 8. Germline CDR1 is LGHNA and CDR2 is YSLEER. CDR3 size: 20 residues. Regarding this clonotype: Its antigen is still unknown.

Overall study results and limits: CD4+ repertoires of Susac syndrome patients lacked detectable clonal expansion.

The gene calls are TRBV4-3 and TRBJ2-3; TRBD2 matches 14 bases. The receptor comes from a human donor with Susac syndrome. Input material: CD4+ T cells from PBMCs. The CDR3 nucleotides read TGCGCCAGCAGCCAAGATTTGAGGACTAGCGGGAGGACTAGCACAGATACGCAGTATTTT. It yields the protein CASSQDLRTSGRTSTDTQYF.